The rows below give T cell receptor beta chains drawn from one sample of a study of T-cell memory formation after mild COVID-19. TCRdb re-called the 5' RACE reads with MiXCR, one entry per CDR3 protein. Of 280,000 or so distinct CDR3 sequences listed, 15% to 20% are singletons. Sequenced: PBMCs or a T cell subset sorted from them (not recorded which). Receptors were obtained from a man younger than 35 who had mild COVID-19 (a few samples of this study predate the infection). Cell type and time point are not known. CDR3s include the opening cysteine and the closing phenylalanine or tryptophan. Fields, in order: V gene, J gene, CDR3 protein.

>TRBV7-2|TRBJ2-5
CASSLVGRRLAETQYF
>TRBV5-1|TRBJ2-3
CASSLGQGSADTQYF
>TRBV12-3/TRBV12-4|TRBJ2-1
CASRPGTPYNEQFF
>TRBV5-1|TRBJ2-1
CASSLVGTSGITSYNEQFF
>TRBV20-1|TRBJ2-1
CSAKTGRGNEQFF
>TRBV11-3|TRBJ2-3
CASSPRDDRNTDTQYF
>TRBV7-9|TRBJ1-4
CASSSPQDRAGEKLFF
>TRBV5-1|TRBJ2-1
CASSSGGIRPFQFF
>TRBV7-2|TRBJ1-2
CASSATGGHGYTF
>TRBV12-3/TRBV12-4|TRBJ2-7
CASSPPDRLPYF
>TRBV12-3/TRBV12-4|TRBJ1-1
CASSWKVEAAFF
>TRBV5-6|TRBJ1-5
CASSLIQARQPQHF
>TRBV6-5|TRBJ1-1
CASSYGQGKRYTEAFF
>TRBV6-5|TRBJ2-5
CASRSGTSGDQETQYF
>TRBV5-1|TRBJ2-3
CASTRRSGDTQYF
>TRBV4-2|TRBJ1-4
CASSPDTSEKLFF
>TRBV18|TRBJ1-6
CASSPTGWDSPLHF
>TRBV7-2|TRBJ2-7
CASSYNSGGPYEQYF
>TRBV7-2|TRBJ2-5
CASSLTWGAMSETQYF
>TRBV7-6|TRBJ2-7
CASSSFGYEQYF
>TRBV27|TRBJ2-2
CASSLVATGELFF
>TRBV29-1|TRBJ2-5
CSAGKGGETQYF
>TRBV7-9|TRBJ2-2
CASSRQGGTGELFF